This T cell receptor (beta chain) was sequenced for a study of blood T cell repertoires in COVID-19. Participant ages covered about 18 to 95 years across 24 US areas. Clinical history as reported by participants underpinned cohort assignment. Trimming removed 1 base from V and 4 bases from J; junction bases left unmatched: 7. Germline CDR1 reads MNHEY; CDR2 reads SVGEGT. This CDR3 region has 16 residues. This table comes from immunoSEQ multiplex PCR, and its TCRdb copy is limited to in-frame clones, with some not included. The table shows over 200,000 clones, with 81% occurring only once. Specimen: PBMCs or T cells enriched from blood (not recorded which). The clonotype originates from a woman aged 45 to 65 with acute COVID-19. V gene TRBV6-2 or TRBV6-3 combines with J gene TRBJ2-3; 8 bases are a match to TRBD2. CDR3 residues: CASSYFSGAGADTQYF. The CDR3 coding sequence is TGTGCCAGCAGTTACTTTAGCGGAGCGGGGGCAGATACGCAGTATTTT.